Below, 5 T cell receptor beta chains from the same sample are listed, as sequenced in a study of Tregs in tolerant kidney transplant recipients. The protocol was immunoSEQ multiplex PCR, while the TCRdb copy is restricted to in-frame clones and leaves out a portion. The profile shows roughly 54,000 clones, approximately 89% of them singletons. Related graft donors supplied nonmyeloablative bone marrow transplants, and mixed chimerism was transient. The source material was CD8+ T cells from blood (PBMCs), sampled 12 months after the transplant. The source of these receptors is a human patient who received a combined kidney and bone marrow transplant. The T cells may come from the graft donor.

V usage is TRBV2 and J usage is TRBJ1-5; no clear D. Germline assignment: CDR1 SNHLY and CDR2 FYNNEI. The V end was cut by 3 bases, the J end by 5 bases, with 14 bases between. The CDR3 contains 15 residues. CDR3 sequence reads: CASSDSGRIYQPQHF. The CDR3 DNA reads TGTGCCAGCAGTGATTCAGGCAGAATTTATCAGCCCCAGCATTTT.

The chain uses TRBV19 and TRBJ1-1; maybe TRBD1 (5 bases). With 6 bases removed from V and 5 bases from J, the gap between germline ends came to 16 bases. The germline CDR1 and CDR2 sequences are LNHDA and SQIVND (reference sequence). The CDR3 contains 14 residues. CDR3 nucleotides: TGTGCCAGTAGCGGGTCAGGGCGGCCTACTGAAGCTTTCTTT. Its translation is CASSGSGRPTEAFF.

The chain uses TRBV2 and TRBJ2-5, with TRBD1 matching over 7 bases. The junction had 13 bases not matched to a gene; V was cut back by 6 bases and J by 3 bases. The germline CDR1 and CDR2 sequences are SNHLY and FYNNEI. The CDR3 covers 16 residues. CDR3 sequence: CASSEKDREFEETQYF. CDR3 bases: TGTGCCAGCAGCGAAAAAGACAGGGAGTTTGAAGAGACCCAGTACTTC.

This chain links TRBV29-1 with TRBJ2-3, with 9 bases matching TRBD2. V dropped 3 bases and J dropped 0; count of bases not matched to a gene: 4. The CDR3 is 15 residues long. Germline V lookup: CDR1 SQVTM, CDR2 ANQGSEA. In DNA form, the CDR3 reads TGCAGCGTTGATATAGCGGGGGATAGCACAGATACGCAGTATTTT. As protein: CSVDIAGDSTDTQYF.

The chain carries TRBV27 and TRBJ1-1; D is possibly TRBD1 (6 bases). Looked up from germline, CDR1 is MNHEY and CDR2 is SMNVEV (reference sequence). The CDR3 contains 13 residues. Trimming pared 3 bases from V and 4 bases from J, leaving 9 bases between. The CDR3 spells CASSLQGFTEAFF. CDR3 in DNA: TGTGCCAGCAGTTTGCAGGGGTTCACTGAAGCTTTCTTT.